The source of this T cell receptor (beta chain) is a study of shared clonotypes between healthy human individuals. Only in-frame clones appear in the TCRdb table, and some are missing; sequencing was by immunoSEQ multiplex PCR. The sample lists around 2.3 million clones, approximately 94% occurring once. Each of the donors was a healthy adult who was HIV-negative and had not had a recent acute infection or vaccination. This CDR3 spans 13 amino acids. V lost 10 bases and J lost 3; bases outside the gene matches: 8. CDR1 MNHNS and CDR2 SASEGT come from the germline V gene. The sequenced material came from naive CD4+ T cells sorted from blood. The subset denotes: CD45RA+ positively selected. The clonotype was recovered from a young man in good health. The chain is built from TRBV6-1 and TRBJ1-2; 7 positions match TRBD1. CDR3 nucleotides: TGTGCCATGCACAGGGGAGGCGACTATGGCTACACCTTC. Translated: CAMHRGGDYGYTF.